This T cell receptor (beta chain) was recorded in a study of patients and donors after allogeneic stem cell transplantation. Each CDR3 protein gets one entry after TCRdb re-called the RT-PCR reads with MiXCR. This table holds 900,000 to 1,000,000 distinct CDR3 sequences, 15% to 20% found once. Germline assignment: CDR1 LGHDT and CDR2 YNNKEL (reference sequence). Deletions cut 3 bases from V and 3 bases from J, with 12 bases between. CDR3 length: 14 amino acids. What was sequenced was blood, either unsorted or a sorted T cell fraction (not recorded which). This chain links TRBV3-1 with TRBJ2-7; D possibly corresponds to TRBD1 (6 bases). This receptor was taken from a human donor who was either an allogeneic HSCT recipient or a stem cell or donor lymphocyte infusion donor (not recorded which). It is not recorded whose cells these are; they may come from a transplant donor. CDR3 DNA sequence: TGTGCCAGCAGCCATTGGACAGAAAACTACGAGCAGTACTTC. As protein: CASSHWTENYEQYF.